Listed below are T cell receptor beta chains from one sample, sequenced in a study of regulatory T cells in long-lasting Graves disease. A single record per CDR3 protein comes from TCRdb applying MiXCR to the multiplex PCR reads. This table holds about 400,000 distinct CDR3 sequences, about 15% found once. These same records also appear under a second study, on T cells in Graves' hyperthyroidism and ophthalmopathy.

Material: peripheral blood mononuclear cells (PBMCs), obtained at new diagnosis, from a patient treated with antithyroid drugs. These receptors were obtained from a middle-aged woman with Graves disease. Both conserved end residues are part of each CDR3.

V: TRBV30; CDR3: CALEGTGGANVLTF
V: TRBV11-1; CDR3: CASSRSQEVDEQFF
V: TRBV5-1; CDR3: CASRSSLGQGYEQYF
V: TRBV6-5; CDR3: CASRYDHQPRSFF
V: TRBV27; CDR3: CASSPDRDEQFF
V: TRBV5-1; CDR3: CASSPTGGEPPSVEQYF
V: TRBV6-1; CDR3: CASERGTEAFF
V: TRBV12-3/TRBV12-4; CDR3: CASSPPGRTNEQFF
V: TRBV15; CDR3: CATSRGGSSGEQFF
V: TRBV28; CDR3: CASAGFGQETQYF
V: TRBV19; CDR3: CASSKDRDGNTEAFF
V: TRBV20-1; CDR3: CSAREGDRTNEAFF
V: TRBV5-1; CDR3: CASSLAGIDQKLFF
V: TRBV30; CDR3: CAWRGDTNTGELFF
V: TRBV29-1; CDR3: CSAGDRGFSYEQYF
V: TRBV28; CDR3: CASSPRQVSQETQYF
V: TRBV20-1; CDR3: CSARDVRAGGAAGELFF
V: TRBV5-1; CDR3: CASSLGPGGGDSYEQYF
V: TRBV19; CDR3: CASKWWSMENYGYTF
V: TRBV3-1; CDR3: CASSKTPVPNYGYTF
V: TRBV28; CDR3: CASAESREMGYEQYF
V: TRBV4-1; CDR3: CASSPSQGSYSEQFF
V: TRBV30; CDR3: CAAEVTSGQHPYEQYF
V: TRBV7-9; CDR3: CASSFLDNSPLHF
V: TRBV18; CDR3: CASSVPGVPYNEQFF
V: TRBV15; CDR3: CATSRDRGVGTEAFF
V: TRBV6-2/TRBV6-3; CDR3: CASRPSTRPYNEQFF
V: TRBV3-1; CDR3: CASSQGLAAYNEQFF
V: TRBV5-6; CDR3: CASSARGRSRKETQYF
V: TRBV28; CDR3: CASSFWGQANTEAFF
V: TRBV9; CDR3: CASSVTGSTGANVLTF
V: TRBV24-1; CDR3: CATSAGGEGYGYTF
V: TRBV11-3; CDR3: CASSSRLEGQKTQYF
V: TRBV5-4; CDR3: CASSKGQGLYNEQFF
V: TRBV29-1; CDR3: CSPSGLAGVWEQYF
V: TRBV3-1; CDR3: CASSPPKTVGSTGKLFF
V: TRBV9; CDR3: CASSVGGAGGPNTQYF
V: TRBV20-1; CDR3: CSAREGTSDNNEQFF
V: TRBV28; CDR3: CASTTGGPRSYGYTF
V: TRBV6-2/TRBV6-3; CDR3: CASSDSLAKNIQYF
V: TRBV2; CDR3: CASRSGTGSNEQFF